The 14 T cell receptor beta chains below all came from one sample that was sequenced in a study of control samples from healthy donors and cancer patients. Generated by immunoSEQ multiplex PCR, the TCRdb table keeps only in-frame clones and is missing some. Among some 150,000 clones listed, roughly nine tenths were seen once. The material sequenced was blood. The origin of the receptors is a young man in good health.

The sample holds a few counts of this clone. The CDR3 reads CASSLGLAQTGGGYTF. The CDR3 bases are TGTGCCAGCAGCTTAGGGTTGGCCCAAACCGGGGGGGGCTACACCTTC. V and J are TRBV11-2 and TRBJ1-2; a possible D gene is TRBD1 (5 bases). V was trimmed by 1 base and J by 8 bases, leaving 20 bases between them. The CDR3 is 16 amino acids. The germline CDR1 and CDR2 sequences are SGHAT and FQNNGV.

This clone showed up just once. V gene TRBV2 combines with J gene TRBJ2-3; D is ambiguous. This CDR3 is built from 15 residues. Germline assignment: CDR1 SNHLY and CDR2 FYNNEI. Trimming cost V 2 bases and J 1 base, with 10 bases left between them. CDR3 sequence (DNA): TGTGCCAGCAGTGAATCCAGCACCGGCACAGATACGCAGTATTTT. Translation: CASSESSTGTDTQYF.

This clone was picked up a small number of times. The rearrangement links TRBV10-3 to TRBJ2-2; 10 bases are a match to TRBD2. CDR3 length: 16 residues. Unmatched junction bases numbered 11, after V lost 6 bases and J lost 7 bases. Germline V lookup: CDR1 ENHRY, CDR2 SYGVKD. The CDR3 sequence is CAIRPYSSGGGGELFF. CDR3 DNA: TGTGCCATCAGACCCTACTCTAGCGGGGGTGGCGGGGAGCTGTTTTTT.

This clone was detected a few times. V gene TRBV2 combines with J gene TRBJ1-4; D is unresolved. Germline CDR1 SNHLY, CDR2 FYNNEI. This CDR3 region has 15 residues. V was trimmed by 0 bases and J by 4 bases, leaving 9 bases between them. The CDR3 is CASSEAIQRNEKLFF. CDR3 in DNA: TGTGCCAGCAGTGAAGCTATTCAGCGTAATGAAAAACTGTTTTTT.

CDR3 amino acids: CASSAHGGTTSYEQYF. The DNA for the CDR3 is TGTGCCAGCAGTGCCCACGGAGGGACAACCTCCTACGAGCAGTACTTC. The chain has TRBV6-1 and TRBJ2-7; D assignment may be TRBD1 or TRBD2 (6 bases each). V shed 4 bases and J shed 0 bases, with 16 bases lying between them. Per the germline V gene, CDR1 is MNHNS and CDR2 is SASEGT. The CDR3 is 16 residues long.

V gene TRBV30 combines with J gene TRBJ1-5; D unresolved. CDR1 and CDR2 (germline): GTSNPN, SVGIG (reference sequence). The germline V and J ends were trimmed by 0 bases and 6 bases, with 6 bases remaining between them. The CDR3 has 12 residues. The CDR3 is CAWSVLTQPQHF. CDR3 DNA: TGTGCCTGGAGTGTATTGACTCAGCCCCAGCATTTT.

The gene calls are TRBV2 and TRBJ1-6, with D hard to call. Germline CDR1 SNHLY, CDR2 FYNNEI. V lost 0 bases, J lost 8 bases, and 5 bases lay in between. The CDR3 spans 13 residues. The CDR3 spells CASSEAAHSPLHF. The CDR3 nucleotides read TGTGCCAGCAGTGAAGCGGCTCATTCACCCCTCCACTTT. The full variable domain, with the rest looked up from reference TRBV2 and TRBJ1-6, is EPEVTQTPSHQVTQMGQEVILRCVPISNHLYFYWYRQILGQKVEFLVSFYNNEISEKSEIFDDQFSVERPDGSNFTLKIRSTKLEDSAMYFCASSEAAHSPLHFGNGTRLTVT.

This clone was counted only a few times. The chain has TRBV5-1 and TRBJ1-1; D is unresolved. Germline loops: CDR1 SGHRS, CDR2 YFSETQ. The CDR3 loop spans 14 amino acids. V lost 0 bases, J lost 0 bases, and 6 bases lay in between. CDR3 nucleotide sequence: TGCGCCAGCAGCTTGGGCATGATGAACACTGAAGCTTTCTTT. Protein sequence: CASSLGMMNTEAFF. The variable domain in full, with the rest retrieved from reference TRBV5-1 and TRBJ1-1, is KAGVTQTPRYLIKTRGQQVTLSCSPISGHRSVSWYQQTPGQGLQFLFEYFSETQRNKGNFPGRFSGRQFSNSRSEMNVSTLELGDSALYLCASSLGMMNTEAFFGQGTRLTVV.

The J gene is TRBJ2-4, the V gene TRBV2, with unresolved D. Germline V lookup: CDR1 SNHLY, CDR2 FYNNEI. Trimming took off 4 bases at V and 2 bases at J, with 9 bases between the two ends. The CDR3 covers 14 residues. CDR3 sequence: CASSAQDTKNIQYF. Written as DNA, the CDR3 is TGTGCCAGCAGTGCTCAGGATACCAAAAACATTCAGTACTTC.

This clone was seen only once. At the DNA level, this CDR3 is encoded by other sequences in the same sample as well. The J gene is TRBJ2-7, the V gene TRBV9, with 10 bases identical to TRBD1. This CDR3 is built from 14 residues. Germline V gene lookup returns CDR1 SGDLS and CDR2 YYNGEE. Unmatched junction bases numbered 2, after V lost 2 bases and J lost 3 bases. This CDR3 reads CASSVGTGVYEQYF. CDR3 in DNA: TGTGCCAGCAGCGTTGGGACAGGGGTCTACGAGCAGTACTTC.

The sample holds a few counts of this clone. The genes are TRBV6-5 and TRBJ2-7; tentatively, D is TRBD1 (6 bases). The CDR3 loop spans 15 amino acids. Trimming left V 6 bases short and J 5 bases short, with 20 bases between. The V gene's germline CDR1 is MNHEY and CDR2 SVGAGI. The DNA for the CDR3 is TGTGCCAGCAGCCCGCCCGGGACATCGCTACACGAGCAGTACTTC. Amino acid sequence: CASSPPGTSLHEQYF.

The chain carries TRBV4-1 and TRBJ1-2, with D possibly matching TRBD1 (6 bases). V lost 3 bases, J lost 0 bases, and 11 bases lay in between. The germline V gene has CDR1 MGHRA and CDR2 YSYEKL. The CDR3 sequence is 15 residues long. The CDR3 DNA sequence: TGCGCCAGCAGCCACCTCAGGGGAACTAACTATGGCTACACCTTC. It specifies CASSHLRGTNYGYTF.

The chain joins TRBV28 to TRBJ1-1; 12 bases map to TRBD1. The CDR3 loop spans 17 amino acids. V dropped 3 bases and J dropped 0; count of bases not matched to a gene: 5. Germline values: CDR1 MDHEN, CDR2 SYDVKM. Written as DNA, the CDR3 is TGTGCCAGCAGTTTCGGGACAGGGGGCGCGGTGAACACTGAAGCTTTCTTT. Translation: CASSFGTGGAVNTEAFF.

The chain has TRBV12-3 or TRBV12-4 and TRBJ2-7, with D uncertain. V lost 6 bases and J lost 7, with 16 bases in between. The CDR3 runs to 13 residues. In DNA, the CDR3 is TGTGCCAGCAGCCCGAGACAAGGTTGGGAGCAGTACTTC. It is translated as CASSPRQGWEQYF.